The 14 T cell receptor beta chains below come from one sample, sequenced in a study of T cells in Graves' hyperthyroidism and ophthalmopathy. Amplification targeted TCR beta CDR3 regions from RNA transcripts. The TCR CDR3 was amplified in a first-round RT-PCR using the HTBI primer set. TCRdb used MiXCR to reprocess the multiplex PCR reads, holding one entry per CDR3 protein. The table has about 340,000 distinct CDR3 sequences, 15% to 20% seen once. Sequencing was performed on blood. These receptor sequences come from a woman aged 45 to 65 with Graves' hyperthyroidism.

The chain uses TRBV6-2 or TRBV6-3 and TRBJ1-1; D is ambiguous. The ends were cut back, 1 base at V and 3 bases at J, with 9 bases in the middle. The CDR3 totals 14 residues. CDR1 is MNHEY, CDR2 SVGEGT, per germline. In DNA, the CDR3 is TGTGCCAGCAGTTACTGGGCCGGGTACACTGAAGCTTTCTTT. Translated: CASSYWAGYTEAFF.

This rearrangement joins TRBV4-1 to TRBJ1-1; possibly TRBD1 for D (6 bases). This CDR3 has 14 residues. The V and J ends lost 0 bases and 7 bases respectively, with 12 bases between them. Germline V gene sequence: CDR1 MGHRA, CDR2 YSYEKL. The CDR3 reads CASSQEGAQGEAFF. CDR3 sequence (DNA): TGCGCCAGCAGCCAAGAAGGGGCACAGGGTGAAGCTTTCTTT.

This clonotype was seen more than once but under ten times. The chain has TRBV19 and TRBJ1-2; D is unclear. Germline V gene lookup returns CDR1 LNHDA and CDR2 SQIVND (reference sequence). Trimming stripped 5 bases from V and 0 bases from J, with 16 bases between. This CDR3 spans 16 amino acids. CDR3 bases: TGTGCCAGTAGTCCCCGGACGGGAGAGACTAACTATGGCTACACCTTC. The encoded protein is CASSPRTGETNYGYTF.

The V call is TRBV11-2, the J call TRBJ1-3; perhaps TRBD1 as D (5 bases). Looked up from germline, CDR1 is SGHAT and CDR2 is FQNNGV. The CDR3 has 14 amino acids. Deletions cut 3 bases from V and 4 bases from J, with 10 bases between. The CDR3 DNA sequence: TGTGCCAGCAGCTTGCAGGGACTAGGAAACACCATATATTTT. This codes for CASSLQGLGNTIYF.

J is TRBJ2-3 and V is TRBV28; unclear D gene. Trimming removed 3 bases at V and 2 bases at J, with 21 bases between. The germline gives CDR1 MDHEN, CDR2 SYDVKM. This CDR3 region has 18 residues. The CDR3 sequence: CASSFLGEWAGTTDTQYF. The CDR3 nucleotides are TGTGCCAGCAGTTTTTTAGGAGAGTGGGCAGGAACCACAGATACGCAGTATTTT.

This clonotype was counted between two and nine times. The chain combines TRBV6-2 or TRBV6-3 with TRBJ2-5, with no clear D. V dropped 1 base and J dropped 0 bases, with 6 bases sitting between them. Germline assignment: CDR1 MNHEY and CDR2 SVGEGT. The CDR3 spans 14 residues. As DNA, the CDR3 is TGTGCCAGCAGTTACTTGGCAGACCAAGAGACCCAGTACTTC. Translation gives CASSYLADQETQYF.

Many counts were recorded for this clonotype. V gene TRBV5-1 combines with J gene TRBJ2-1; no firm D call. This CDR3 region has 14 residues. V dropped 7 bases and J dropped 6 bases, with 17 bases sitting between them. Germline-derived CDR1 and CDR2 are SGHRS and YFSETQ. In nucleotides, the CDR3 is TGCGCCAGCTCCCTTTCCCCGCGTGGCAATGAGCAGTTCTTC. Translated, it gives CASSLSPRGNEQFF.

CDR3 sequence (DNA): TGTGCCAGCAGTGAATATCCCTCTATGACAGGGGGAAATTCACCCCTCCACTTT. Translation: CASSEYPSMTGGNSPLHF. The chain has TRBV25-1 and TRBJ1-6; 9 bases fit TRBD1. The germline CDR1 and CDR2 sequences are MGHDK and SYGVNS. This CDR3 spans 18 amino acids. V trimming: 0 bases; J trimming: 7 bases; junction bases outside the gene matches: 10.

This clonotype has a count of ten or more. The V and J genes are TRBV28 and TRBJ2-3; TRBD2 matches at 12 bases. Germline assignment: CDR1 MDHEN and CDR2 SYDVKM. Trimming cost V 5 bases and J 1 base; bases outside gene matches: 13. The CDR3 is 19 amino acids. CDR3 DNA sequence: TGTGCCAGCAGTCCTCACGGACTAGCGGGACCAGGGGGCACAGATACGCAGTATTTT. This gives the protein CASSPHGLAGPGGTDTQYF.

V and J are TRBV19 and TRBJ2-3; tentative D call: TRBD1 (6 bases). Trimming took off 5 bases at V and 4 bases at J, with 10 bases between the two ends. The CDR3 extends over 13 amino acids. CDR1 LNHDA and CDR2 SQIVND come from the germline V gene (reference sequence). Here the CDR3 DNA reads TGTGCCAGTAGTGAACAGGGATCAGATACGCAGTATTTT. Its protein is CASSEQGSDTQYF.

The table lists this clonotype with many counts. In DNA form, the CDR3 reads TGTGCCAGCAGCTTGCCGGTCACAGATACGCAGTATTTT. This translates into CASSLPVTDTQYF. The chain uses TRBV7-2 and TRBJ2-3, with no clear D. The germline V gene has CDR1 SGHTA and CDR2 FQGNSA. Trimming stripped 3 bases from V and 2 bases from J, with 6 bases between. The length of the CDR3 is 13 residues. Together with reference TRBV7-2 and TRBJ2-3, the CDR3 gives the full variable domain: GAGVSQSPSNKVTEKGKDVELRCDPISGHTALYWYRQSLGQGLEFLIYFQGNSAPDKSGLPSDRFSAERTGGSVSTLTIQRTQQEDSAVYLCASSLPVTDTQYFGPGTRLTVL.

In its sample, this clonotype was seen many times. The V call is TRBV20-1, the J call TRBJ1-1; 8 positions match TRBD1. After removal of 7 bases from V and 0 bases from J, the junction contained 4 bases not matched to a gene. CDR1 is DFQATT and CDR2 is SNEGSKA in the germline V gene (reference sequence). The CDR3 contains 13 residues. This CDR3 reads CSGAGQVNTEAFF. The CDR3 bases are TGCAGTGGCGCGGGACAGGTGAACACTGAAGCTTTCTTT.

This clonotype was seen more than once but under ten times. The rearrangement uses TRBV7-9 and TRBJ1-2; possible D gene TRBD1, 6 bases. CDR1 is SEHNR and CDR2 is FQNEAQ in the germline V gene (reference sequence). Trimming left V 4 bases short and J 7 bases short, with 16 bases between. The CDR3 loop spans 14 amino acids. As DNA, the CDR3 is TGTGCCAGCAGCTCCCTAGGGGGGCTTGGTGGCTACACCTTC. Protein product: CASSSLGGLGGYTF.

J is TRBJ1-1 and V is TRBV13, with D maybe TRBD1 (5 bases). This CDR3 is 16 amino acids long. Trimming left V 9 bases short and J 0 bases short, with 20 bases between. Per germline, CDR1 PRHDT and CDR2 FYEKMQ (reference sequence). The CDR3 DNA is TGTGCCAGTCTTAAGCCGGGTCGGGGGATGAACACTGAAGCTTTCTTT. Residues: CASLKPGRGMNTEAFF. Looking up the rest from reference TRBV13 and TRBJ1-1 gives the full variable domain: AAGVIQSPRHLIKEKRETATLKCYPIPRHDTVYWYQQGPGQDPQFLISFYEKMQSDKGSIPDRFSAQQFSDYHSELNMSSLELGDSALYFCASLKPGRGMNTEAFFGQGTRLTVV.